The rows below give T cell receptor beta chains drawn from one sample of a study of long-term antiretroviral therapy in people with HIV. TCRdb keeps only in-frame clones here, not all; method: immunoSEQ multiplex PCR. The data hold tens of thousands of clones, with over 75% observed a single time. This specimen was unsorted PBMCs, taken 0.6 years after starting antiretroviral therapy. These receptor sequences come from a man between 18 and 29 years old with HIV. The CDR3 runs from the conserved cysteine through the conserved F or W.

cdr3_length	v_call	j_call	cdr3_aa
11	TRBV2	TRBJ2-7	CASTSKYEQYF
16	TRBV27	TRBJ2-1	CASSPDPSSSYNEQFF
14	TRBV27	TRBJ2-5	CASSFGLAGETQYF
13	TRBV2	TRBJ1-1	CASSAQGNTEAFF
14	TRBV7-9	TRBJ1-4	CASSLAGPNEKLFF
12	TRBV27	TRBJ2-1	CASGLNSREQFF
18	TRBV7-8	TRBJ2-2	CASSSGLAGGPITGELFF
14	TRBV2	TRBJ2-2	CASSDPTDTGELFF
15	TRBV18	TRBJ2-1	CASSPTTGLDDEQFF
15	TRBV27	TRBJ2-1	CASSLLAGGPREQFF
19	TRBV4-2	TRBJ1-1	CASSQDRMDGLRMNTEAFF
12	TRBV28	TRBJ2-3	CASSSGGDTQYF
13	TRBV9	TRBJ2-7	CASSAGLSYEQYF
13	TRBV14	TRBJ1-2	CASSQVGSLGYTF
13	TRBV5-4	TRBJ1-4	CASSLGGNEKLFF
13	TRBV7-2	TRBJ1-2	CASSLDRGGGYTF
12	TRBV29-1	TRBJ1-1	CSVVPGNTEAFF
14	TRBV5-4	TRBJ1-1	CAIRVQGVNTEAFF
15	TRBV7-9	TRBJ2-4	CASSLELLAKNIQYF
10	TRBV29-1	TRBJ2-1	CSVLYDEQFF
11	TRBV28	TRBJ2-7	CASSLLLVQYF
21	TRBV15	TRBJ2-6	CATSRKERGGSLFGGANVLTF
13	TRBV19	TRBJ2-5	CASSIAAEETQYF
16	TRBV28	TRBJ1-5	CASSLLRGVSNQPQHF
15	TRBV30	TRBJ1-4	CAWTGTGIPNEKLFF
13	TRBV29-1	TRBJ2-1	CSVAQLSYNEQFF
13	TRBV7-2	TRBJ2-7	CASRRDSLYEQYF
14	TRBV9	TRBJ1-5	CASSRGQGIQPQHF
16	TRBV5-1	TRBJ1-1	CASRSGQGGANTEAFF
18	TRBV14	TRBJ2-7	CASSQIVLDRTTSYEQYF
16	TRBV5-6	TRBJ2-7	CASSSTLNDGLYEQYF
14	TRBV4-1	TRBJ2-7	CASSQPTEGGMEYF
14	TRBV19	TRBJ1-5	CTSSIGSSNQPQHF
13	TRBV7-6	TRBJ1-5	CASSLKRDQPQHF
14	TRBV6-5	TRBJ1-3	CASRPTGSGNTIYF
16	TRBV9	TRBJ2-3	CASSLSPATDTDTQYF
15	TRBV4-3	TRBJ2-3	CASSSRDRAGDTQYF
17	TRBV4-3	TRBJ2-1	CASSQDLLESSYNEQFF
16	TRBV7-6	TRBJ2-1	CASSHTTSGSGNEQFF
13	TRBV28	TRBJ1-1	CASSFFTYTEAFF
16	TRBV9	TRBJ2-7	CASSGGAVSADYEQYF
14	TRBV5-1	TRBJ1-2	CASSSGSANYGYTF
18	TRBV11-2	TRBJ2-1	CASSLGLGLAGFYNEQFF
12	TRBV11-2	TRBJ2-1	CASSLAGSEQFF
16	TRBV13	TRBJ2-2	CASSLGLAGTTGELFF
14	TRBV29-1	TRBJ2-2	CSVDLAGGSGELFF
14	TRBV28	TRBJ2-7	CASSPAVESYEQYF
14	TRBV30	TRBJ2-5	CAWSVGIYGVTQYF